The entry below describes one T cell receptor (beta chain). This clone was observed once. Its antigen has not been determined. Base qualities are not provided; no much larger clone lies one nucleotide away. These data come from a study of CXCR4 blockade with PD-1 therapy in pancreatic cancer (dated by TCRdb to between 2019 and 2020). In terms of the full investigation: The study analyzed resected pancreatic ductal adenocarcinoma using both multiplex immunohistochemistry and TCRbeta immunosequencing, alongside ex vivo slice culture that tested PD-1 and CXCR4 blockade. Two geographically distinct regions were TCR-sequenced from each of more than five tumors to assess intratumoral heterogeneity. Findings and caveats that apply to the study as a whole: Because only TCRbeta chains were sequenced, true antigen-specificity overlap among the convergent dominant clones remained unconfirmed, awaiting paired alpha-beta single-cell sequencing. Clonal expansion was observed in tumors, with a mean productive clonality of about 0.15 compared with roughly 0.046 in healthy blood, but no correlation between clonality and survival was found. A strong correlation was found between the frequency of an amino acid clone and the number of distinct nucleotide rearrangements encoding that clone, which suggests convergent selection driven by common tumor antigens.

Deletion took 2 bases off V and 2 bases off J, with a span of 4 bases between the germline ends. The CDR3 measures 14 amino acids from cysteine to phenylalanine. CDR3 DNA is the only sequence kept; it has 42 bases, read in frame from the first base. CDR1 is given as KGHSH and CDR2 as LQKENI, both from the germline V gene. The immunoSEQ Assay at Adaptive Biotechnologies was used to immunosequence TCRbeta CDR3 regions from the extracted DNA. Concerning the study's data processing: To measure the absolute abundance of each unique TCRbeta CDR3, the sequences were collapsed and filtered. Clonality was defined as 1 minus Pielou's evenness, computed on productive in-frame rearrangements only. Regional overlap tracked the top 100 nucleotide rearrangements across paired samples, with Morisita index comparing paired versus unrelated samples. The immunoSEQ Rearrangement Details tool was used to assess convergence of nucleotide rearrangements onto identical amino acid sequences. The table comes from immuneACCESS by way of TCRdb, which keeps in-frame sequences with V and J called. Part of the clones is missing from these tables; in studies checked, under half for an unresolved V gene and the rest for unknown reasons. V, J and clone size derive from that table, while D and trimming were established from the DNA sequence. This sample comprises thousands of clones, 50% to 60% of them detected only once. The leading ten clones occupy approximately 14% of the sample.

The archived tumor blocks were obtained from patients to whom no neoadjuvant therapy had been administered before resection. In the preserved-tissue arm, the study used 30 surgical resection samples taken from fewer than 25 pancreatic ductal adenocarcinoma patients who had not previously been treated. For the resection arm, DNA was extracted from ten 5-micron curls of FFPE tumor adjacent to the multiplex immunohistochemistry slide. The origin of this receptor is a human donor with pancreatic ductal adenocarcinoma. The chain joins TRBV18 to TRBJ2-6; the D gene lacks a confident call. The sample comprised tumor tissue. Here is the DNA: TGTGCCAGCTCACCAGGGACTGGGGCCAACGTCCTGACTTTC. This codes for CASSPGTGANVLTF.